This TCR beta chain derives from a study of blood T cell repertoires in COVID-19. Across the study: Sources were T cells, B-cell-depleted T cells, or PBMCs; the material itself was cDNA or gDNA.

Per the original data handling: Reference gene primer amplification gave estimated nucleated cell counts. Generated by immunoSEQ multiplex PCR, the TCRdb table keeps only in-frame clones and is missing some. Clonal size and the V and J genes are those of that table, whereas D and trimming came from the DNA. This table has roughly 320,000 clones, roughly 90% appearing once. Individuals drawn from 24 US areas were about 18 to 90 years old. People in the exposed group encountered a COVID-19 case within 2 weeks before entering the study. Germline values: CDR1 SGHVS, CDR2 FQNEAQ. This CDR3 is 13 amino acids long. Trimming removed 5 bases at V and 1 base at J, with 8 bases between.

This TCR came from a woman between 25 and 40 years old who had been exposed to COVID-19. The V gene is TRBV7-8, the J gene TRBJ1-1; D remains ambiguous. Material for sequencing was PBMCs or T cells enriched from blood (not recorded which). The CDR3 coding sequence is TGTGCCAGCAGCCGACGGAGGAACACTGAAGCTTTCTTT. This sequence encodes CASSRRRNTEAFF.